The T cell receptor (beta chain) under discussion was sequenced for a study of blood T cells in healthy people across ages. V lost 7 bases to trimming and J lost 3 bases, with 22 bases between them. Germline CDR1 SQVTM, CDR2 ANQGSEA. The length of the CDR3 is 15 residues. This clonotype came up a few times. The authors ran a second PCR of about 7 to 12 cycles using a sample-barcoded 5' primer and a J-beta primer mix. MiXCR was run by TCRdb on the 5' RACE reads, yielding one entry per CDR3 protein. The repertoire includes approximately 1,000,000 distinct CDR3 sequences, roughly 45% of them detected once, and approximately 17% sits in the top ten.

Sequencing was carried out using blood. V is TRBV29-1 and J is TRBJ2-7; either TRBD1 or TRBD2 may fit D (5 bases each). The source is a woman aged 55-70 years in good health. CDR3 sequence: CSATGPVGGVYEQYF. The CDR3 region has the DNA TGCAGCGCCACGGGACCTGTCGGCGGCGTCTACGAGCAGTACTTC.